This record looks at one T cell receptor (beta chain) sequence and its context. This clonotype was observed a single time. No antigen is known for it. Base qualities are not provided; no much larger clone lies one nucleotide away. A single read constitutes weak evidence. The instrument given in TCRdb is Illumina HiSeq 1500. TCRdb handled the public reads itself, with Q25 trimming in fastp and clone calling in MiXCR, and kept productive beta chains. When rows share a CDR3 protein, they turn into one entry using the most common DNA and genes. This sample is represented by around 130,000 distinct CDR3 sequences; approximately 24% of them were singletons. The leading ten clones occupy approximately 35% of the sample. The data originate from a study of T cell repertoires in cytomegalovirus infection (dated by TCRdb to between 2018 and 2020). At the level of the whole study: Because public TCR beta signatures pointed to carriage of CMV infection together with the matching HLA type, the HLA type of each donor mattered for the analysis.

Compared with germline, V lacks 1 base and J lacks 7 bases; bases without a gene match: 9. The CDR3 starts with the cysteine, ends with the phenylalanine, and has 16 residues. Of all the DNA, just the CDR3 is kept, 48 bases in frame from base 1. For CDR1 and CDR2, the germline V gene lists SGHTA and FQGTGA. What the study reported, not specific to this receptor: In the ex vivo response, HLA-C-restricted CMV-specific TCR beta clonotypes were dominant, and in two of eight donors the single most frequent clonotype came from this HLA-C-restricted group. Cumulative frequency of public TCR beta family members discriminated carriers of CMV infection plus the relevant HLA type in this cohort and an independent approximately 370-donor cohort.

What was sequenced was PBMCs, sequenced either directly or after in vitro stimulation (not recorded which). The sequence was collected from a human donor in good health (CMV status not recorded). Some clones in this sample may be carry-over from other donors' samples. This chain joins TRBV7-3 to TRBJ2-1; 8 middle bases align to TRBD2. The bases read TGTGCCAGCAGCTTAATAGGTACGGGAGGGTGGAATGAGCAGTTCTTC. It translates as CASSLIGTGGWNEQFF.